Shown below are 25 T cell receptor beta chains from a single sample sequenced in a study of beta chain features in type 1 diabetes. Expressed TCRB transcripts were sequenced because the isolated RNA had all been reverse transcribed beforehand. Clones were read by immunoSEQ multiplex PCR, and TCRdb kept only the in-frame ones, dropping some. The repertoire holds roughly 500,000 clones, roughly an eighth seen once, with around 0.05% in the top ten. The sample was naive CD4+ T cells from blood. Every receptor here comes from a woman under 30 in good health.

This clone was observed a handful of times. This chain links TRBV7-2 with TRBJ1-1; D is unclear. Germline V CDR1 and CDR2: SGHTA, FQGNSA. Trimming took 3 bases from V and 3 from J, leaving 2 bases between them. The CDR3 is 11 residues long. For the CDR3, the DNA is TGTGCCAGCAGCTTCGACACTGAAGCTTTCTTT. Protein product: CASSFDTEAFF.

The table lists this clone with a few counts. V and J are TRBV29-1 and TRBJ2-6; 8 bases are a match to TRBD1. The CDR3 is 15 residues long. Unmatched junction bases numbered 8, after V lost 6 bases and J lost 4 bases. Germline V gene lookup returns CDR1 SQVTM and CDR2 ANQGSEA. The CDR3 spells CSVDDRGTGANVLTF. The CDR3, as DNA: TGCAGCGTGGATGACAGGGGAACCGGGGCCAACGTCCTGACTTTC.

The chain has TRBV19 and TRBJ2-2, with TRBD1 identical over 12 bases. This CDR3 is 15 amino acids long. With 8 bases clipped from V and 0 bases from J, the junction kept 1 base outside the gene matches. The germline V gene encodes CDR1 LNHDA and CDR2 SQIVND (reference sequence). CDR3 sequence reads: CASGTGGANTGELFF. The CDR3 region has the DNA TGTGCCAGTGGGACAGGGGGCGCGAACACCGGGGAGCTGTTTTTT.

The V gene is TRBV25-1, the J gene TRBJ2-5; TRBD1 or TRBD2 may be the D gene (7 bases each). The V and J ends lost 3 bases and 9 bases respectively, with 11 bases between them. Per germline, CDR1 MGHDK and CDR2 SYGVNS. This CDR3 comprises 12 residues. The CDR3 spells CASSDAGGAQYF. DNA for the CDR3: TGTGCCAGCAGTGATGCAGGGGGGGCCCAGTACTTC.

The sample holds a few counts of this clone. V gene TRBV4-2 combines with J gene TRBJ2-4; D may be TRBD1 (5 bases). The germline V gene has CDR1 LGHNA and CDR2 YNFKEQ. V shed 0 bases and J shed 8 bases, with 17 bases lying between them. The CDR3 consists of 16 residues. CDR3 in amino acids: CASSQDPYRTWDIQYF. DNA for the CDR3: TGTGCCAGCAGCCAAGACCCCTACAGGACGTGGGACATTCAGTACTTC.

The chain links TRBV7-6 to TRBJ1-4, with a tentative D call TRBD1 (6 bases). V was clipped by 4 bases and J by 11 bases, with 14 bases between them. This CDR3 has 13 amino acids. CDR1 is SGHVS and CDR2 is FNYEAQ in the germline V gene. CDR3 in DNA: TGTGCCAGCAGCTCAAGGGACACTCTTAAACTGTTTTTT. Translating it yields CASSSRDTLKLFF.

The chain uses TRBV28 and TRBJ2-5, with D tentatively TRBD2 (6 bases). Trimming pared 8 bases from V and 5 bases from J, leaving 9 bases between. The CDR3 runs to 11 residues. Germline CDR1 MDHEN, CDR2 SYDVKM. CDR3 nucleotides: TGTGCCAGCGGGAGGTACGAGACCCAGTACTTC. Encoded protein: CASGRYETQYF. Drawing the rest from reference TRBV28 and TRBJ2-5, the complete variable domain is DVKVTQSSRYLVKRTGEKVFLECVQDMDHENMFWYRQDPGLGLRLIYFSYDVKMKEKGDIPEGYSVSREKKERFSLILESASTNQTSMYLCASGRYETQYFGPGTRLLVL.

This rearrangement joins TRBV27 to TRBJ2-1, with 8 bases aligning to TRBD1. The CDR3 spans 15 residues. The trim removed 6 bases at V and 2 bases at J, leaving 6 bases unmatched. From germline, CDR1 is MNHEY and CDR2 SMNVEV (reference sequence). The CDR3: CASSRTGGTYNEQFF. CDR3 DNA: TGTGCCAGCAGCCGAACAGGGGGGACCTACAATGAGCAGTTCTTC.

The gene calls are TRBV6-5 and TRBJ2-3; 9 nucleotides line up with TRBD2. The germline V gene encodes CDR1 MNHEY and CDR2 SVGAGI. This CDR3 has 14 residues. V shed 7 bases and J 0 bases; nucleotides not matched to a gene: 2. The DNA of the CDR3 is TGTGCCAGCAAGGCGGGGGGGAGCACAGATACGCAGTATTTT. It encodes CASKAGGSTDTQYF.

J is TRBJ2-2 and V is TRBV29-1; D could derive from TRBD1 or TRBD2 (5 bases each). From germline, CDR1 is SQVTM and CDR2 ANQGSEA. V was pared by 7 bases and J by 0 bases, with 12 bases between. This CDR3 region has 14 residues. The CDR3 loop is CSAPRGPNTGELFF. The CDR3 coding sequence is TGCAGCGCCCCAAGGGGACCGAACACCGGGGAGCTGTTTTTT.

This clone occurred a few times. The chain uses TRBV7-2 and TRBJ1-4; 7 bases line up with TRBD1. The trim removed 2 bases at V and 10 bases at J, leaving 7 bases unmatched. CDR3 length: 14 amino acids. Germline CDR1 SGHTA, CDR2 FQGNSA. Written as DNA, the CDR3 is TGTGCCAGCAGCTTATCAGTACAGGGGCGAAAACTGTTTTTT. This sequence encodes CASSLSVQGRKLFF.

This clone was picked up a small number of times. The chain links TRBV9 to TRBJ1-2; no firm D call. The germline CDR1 and CDR2 sequences are SGDLS and YYNGEE. V lost 10 bases and J 6 bases, leaving 19 bases between the germline ends. The CDR3 contains 13 residues. CDR3: CADTQTPHDGYTF. The CDR3 DNA follows: TGTGCCGACACACAGACACCTCATGATGGCTACACCTTC.

This clone was seen a few times. V usage is TRBV6-6 and J usage is TRBJ1-4, with a weak D call TRBD1 (6 bases). Trimming shortened V by 2 bases and J by 5 bases, and 12 bases separated the two germline ends. The CDR3 runs to 15 residues. The V gene's germline CDR1 is MNHNY and CDR2 SVGAGI (reference sequence). CDR3 sequence (DNA): TGTGCCAGCAGTTACCGCGGACAGACGAATGAAAAACTGTTTTTT. This encodes CASSYRGQTNEKLFF.

This clone was seen a handful of times. For the CDR3, the DNA is TGTGCCAGCAGCGCCTGGGACAGCCCCTACGAGCAGTACGTC. Its translation: CASSAWDSPYEQYV. The V call is TRBV2, the J call TRBJ2-7, with 7 bases matching TRBD1. The CDR3 runs 14 residues. Germline-derived CDR1 and CDR2 are SNHLY and FYNNEI. Trimming removed 6 bases from V and 2 bases from J; junction bases left unmatched: 7.

This clone was seen only a few times. This sequence joins TRBV4-3 and TRBJ2-3; maybe TRBD2 (6 bases). The CDR3 sequence is 14 residues long. Trimming shortened V by 6 bases and J by 2 bases, and 12 bases separated the two germline ends. The germline CDR1 and CDR2 sequences are LGHNA and YSLEER. Here the CDR3 DNA reads TGCGCCAGCAGTTTGACTAGTTTCACAGATACGCAGTATTTT. The encoded protein is CASSLTSFTDTQYF.

This clone has a handful of counts. This chain links TRBV7-8 with TRBJ2-7; 10 nucleotides line up with TRBD1. Germline V CDR1 and CDR2: SGHVS, FQNEAQ. Germline trimming cut 5 bases from V and 4 bases from J; bases unmatched to any gene: 17. The CDR3 contains 18 residues. The DNA for the CDR3 is TGTGCCAGCAGCCCATCCGGGACAGGGGTGCTTCTTTGGTACGAGCAGTACGTC. Its protein product is CASSPSGTGVLLWYEQYV.

This clone was picked up a small number of times. V and J are TRBV29-1 and TRBJ2-5; D might be TRBD1 (6 bases). The V gene's germline CDR1 is SQVTM and CDR2 ANQGSEA. The V end lost 6 bases, the J end lost 4 bases, and 9 bases lay between the germline ends. This CDR3 is built from 11 residues. The CDR3 nucleotides are TGCAGCGTGGGACACGGAGAGACCCAGTACTTC. Protein product: CSVGHGETQYF.

This clone was seen only a few times. This chain joins TRBV5-1 and TRBJ2-3, with D maybe TRBD2 (6 bases). Germline V lookup: CDR1 SGHRS, CDR2 YFSETQ. This CDR3 is 14 amino acids long. The V and J ends lost 2 bases and 5 bases respectively, with 12 bases between them. The CDR3: CASSFGGFQDTQYF. As DNA, the CDR3 is TGCGCCAGCAGCTTCGGAGGGTTTCAAGATACGCAGTATTTT. The whole variable domain, remainder taken from reference TRBV5-1 and TRBJ2-3, is KAGVTQTPRYLIKTRGQQVTLSCSPISGHRSVSWYQQTPGQGLQFLFEYFSETQRNKGNFPGRFSGRQFSNSRSEMNVSTLELGDSALYLCASSFGGFQDTQYFGPGTRLTVL.

The chain is built from TRBV5-6 and TRBJ1-6, with 7 bases lining up with TRBD1. Losses at the gene ends were 4 bases for V and 7 bases for J; bases not matched to a gene: 8. Germline values: CDR1 SGHDT, CDR2 YYEEEE. CDR3 length equals 15 residues. The CDR3 coding sequence is TGTGCCAGCAGCCGAACAGGGGTGCTGAATTCACCCCTCCACTTT. Its translation is CASSRTGVLNSPLHF.

The V and J genes are TRBV4-2 and TRBJ2-3; 10 bases are shared with TRBD2. The V gene's germline CDR1 is LGHNA and CDR2 YNFKEQ. The trim removed 5 bases at V and 5 bases at J, leaving 7 bases unmatched. The CDR3 totals 15 residues. The CDR3 DNA reads TGTGCCAGCAGCGCAAGCGGGGGGGCCAAAGATACGCAGTATTTT. It is translated as CASSASGGAKDTQYF.

This clone was seen more than once but under ten times. At one of its ends the junction is not consistent with the germline gene, which may arise from a read error. This sample also contains other DNA sequences that code for the same CDR3. The J gene is TRBJ2-5, the V gene TRBV7-2, with a weak D call TRBD2 (6 bases). The germline gives CDR1 SGHTA, CDR2 FQGNSA. The CDR3 is 12 residues long. CDR3 sequence: CASSLAWETQYF. DNA for the CDR3: TGTGCCAGCAGCCTAGCGTGGGAGACCCAGTACTTC.

The chain joins TRBV4-2 to TRBJ2-1; D ambiguous. Per germline, CDR1 LGHNA and CDR2 YNFKEQ. V shed 1 base and J shed 0 bases, with 7 bases lying between them. The CDR3 is 15 residues long. CDR3 residues: CASSQVDSSYNEQFF. CDR3 coding DNA: TGTGCCAGCAGCCAAGTGGATAGCTCCTACAATGAGCAGTTCTTC.

There are a few counts of this clone. The sample carries other DNA sequences with the same CDR3. V gene TRBV7-9 combines with J gene TRBJ1-2, with D possibly TRBD1 on 6 matching bases. This CDR3 region has 13 residues. The germline V gene encodes CDR1 SEHNR and CDR2 FQNEAQ (reference sequence). Trimming took off 1 base at V and 5 bases at J, with 8 bases between the two ends. The CDR3, as DNA: TGTGCCAGCAGCTTAGGCAGGGGATATGGCTACACCTTC. Protein: CASSLGRGYGYTF.

This clone was observed a few times. This sequence joins TRBV29-1 and TRBJ1-3, with TRBD1 matching over 8 bases. This CDR3 is built from 13 residues. The V gene's germline CDR1 is SQVTM and CDR2 ANQGSEA. J gave up 8 bases and V 5 bases, and 8 bases lay outside the gene matches. The DNA of the CDR3 is TGCAGCGTTCACCAGGGGGCCGGGGACACCATATATTTT. It encodes CSVHQGAGDTIYF.

DNA of the CDR3: TGTGCCAGCAGTTTTCCAGGGGCGGCCTCCTACGAGCAGTACGTC. Amino acids: CASSFPGAASYEQYV. The chain combines TRBV28 with TRBJ2-7; possible D gene TRBD1, 6 bases. Germline V lookup: CDR1 MDHEN, CDR2 SYDVKM. V lost 3 bases, J lost 0 bases, and 12 bases lay in between. The CDR3 contains 15 residues.